These 26 T cell receptor beta chains were sequenced from one sample in a study of T cells after posttransplantation cyclophosphamide. Data came from immunoSEQ multiplex PCR; TCRdb stores just in-frame clones and leaves some out. The sample contains approximately 27,000 clones, none occurring once; approximately 1.5% lies in the top ten. Sequencing was done on a sample of PBMCs. The receptors were gathered from a man over 45 in good health, CMV-negative, and a related stem cell transplant donor.

This clone appeared many times. The chain employs TRBV19 and TRBJ1-5; D gene unclear. CDR3 size: 13 residues. Trimming shortened V by 1 base and J by 5 bases, and 6 bases separated the two germline ends. Germline V lookup: CDR1 LNHDA, CDR2 SQIVND (reference sequence). The CDR3 loop is CASSIGPYQPQHF. The CDR3, as DNA: TGTGCCAGTAGTATAGGGCCATATCAGCCCCAGCATTTT.

This clone was observed many times. This chain connects TRBV5-1 to TRBJ1-3; D gene unclear. V was trimmed by 2 bases and J by 2 bases, leaving 2 bases between them. The CDR3 consists of 12 residues. Germline CDR1 and CDR2: SGHRS and YFSETQ. The CDR3 nucleotides read TGCGCCAGCAGCTTCACTGGAAACACCATATATTTT. Its translation: CASSFTGNTIYF.

This clone was observed many times. The V gene is TRBV5-6, the J gene TRBJ2-7; D possibly corresponds to TRBD1 (6 bases). Germline V lookup: CDR1 SGHDT, CDR2 YYEEEE. Trimming left V 3 bases short and J 6 bases short, with 19 bases between. The CDR3 is 15 residues long. For the CDR3, the DNA is TGTGCCAGCAGCTCCCATTCGACAGGTACGGGCGAGCAGTACTTC. Encoded protein: CASSSHSTGTGEQYF.

In its sample, this clone was seen many times. This chain links TRBV5-1 with TRBJ2-5; 7 bases align to TRBD2. Germline V gene lookup returns CDR1 SGHRS and CDR2 YFSETQ. The CDR3 has 15 residues. V trimming: 3 bases; J trimming: 2 bases; junction bases outside the gene matches: 7. The CDR3 is CASSYSGTTQETQYF. In DNA, the CDR3 is TGCGCCAGCAGCTACTCCGGGACTACTCAAGAGACCCAGTACTTC.

This clone was counted many times. The genes are TRBV6-1 and TRBJ1-3; D uncertain. Looked up from germline, CDR1 is MNHNS and CDR2 is SASEGT. The CDR3 is 11 residues long. Between the trimmed V and J ends, which lost 6 bases and 9 bases, there was a span of 9 bases. The CDR3 region has the DNA TGTGCCAGCAGGTTAAGCTCCACCATATATTTT. As protein: CASRLSSTIYF.

This clone was counted ten times or more. The chain is built from TRBV25-1 and TRBJ1-2; the D is unclear. CDR1 is MGHDK and CDR2 is SYGVNS in the germline V gene. V lost 4 bases and J lost 4, with 13 bases in between. The CDR3 runs to 14 residues. The CDR3 DNA follows: TGTGCCAGCAGTGGACCCGGGCTAGCCTATGGCTACACCTTC. Protein sequence: CASSGPGLAYGYTF.

This clone showed up many times. The chain has TRBV19 and TRBJ1-2, with D tentatively TRBD1 (6 bases). This CDR3 is 12 amino acids long. V was pared by 5 bases and J by 6 bases, with 10 bases between. Germline V gene data show CDR1 as LNHDA and CDR2 as SQIVND (reference sequence). The CDR3 DNA sequence: TGTGCCAGTAGTTTGCGGACAGATGGCTACACCTTC. Translated, it gives CASSLRTDGYTF. The full variable domain, completed using reference TRBV19 and TRBJ1-2, is DGGITQSPKYLFRKEGQNVTLSCEQNLNHDAMYWYRQDPGQGLRLIYYSQIVNDFQKGDIAEGYSVSREKKESFPLTVTSAQKNPTAFYLCASSLRTDGYTFGSGTRLTVV.

In its sample, this clone was seen many times. CDR3 sequence (DNA): TGCAGCGTCCAGGGAAACTCTGGAAACACCATATATTTT. This sequence encodes CSVQGNSGNTIYF. V usage is TRBV29-1 and J usage is TRBJ1-3; TRBD1 is a possible D gene (5 bases). V was trimmed by 6 bases and J by 0 bases, leaving 9 bases between them. This CDR3 contains 13 residues. Germline values: CDR1 SQVTM, CDR2 ANQGSEA.

This clone was picked up many times. The chain carries TRBV28 and TRBJ1-5; 7 bases match TRBD1. Trimming at V came to 5 bases and at J to 2 bases, leaving 9 bases not matched to a gene. This CDR3 is 16 amino acids long. Germline CDR1 is MDHEN and CDR2 is SYDVKM. CDR3 DNA sequence: TGTGCCAGCAGTCGAGGGGGCGCTACGGGCAATCAGCCCCAGCATTTT. Translating gives CASSRGGATGNQPQHF.

This chain links TRBV30 with TRBJ2-5; D may be TRBD2 (7 bases). V shed 1 base and J shed 5 bases, with 29 bases lying between them. From germline, CDR1 is GTSNPN and CDR2 SVGIG (reference sequence). The CDR3 is 19 residues long. This chain's CDR3 is CAWSGPVRPPGGGRETQYF. CDR3 sequence (DNA): TGTGCCTGGAGTGGCCCCGTACGTCCCCCTGGGGGGGGCAGGGAGACCCAGTACTTC.

This clone was detected many times. The chain carries TRBV5-1 and TRBJ1-4; a possible D gene is TRBD1 (6 bases). Trimming removed 4 bases from V and 0 bases from J, with 13 bases in between. CDR3 length: 16 residues. Germline V CDR1 and CDR2: SGHRS, YFSETQ. CDR3 residues: CASSKRDTSTNEKLFF. The CDR3 bases are TGCGCCAGCAGCAAGCGGGACACCTCAACTAATGAAAAACTGTTTTTT.

This clone was seen repeatedly, ten times or more. The J gene is TRBJ2-7, the V gene TRBV9, with 7 bases fitting TRBD2. This CDR3 has 15 amino acids. Germline CDR1 SGDLS, CDR2 YYNGEE. Trimming at V came to 0 bases and at J to 3 bases, leaving 6 bases not matched to a gene. The CDR3 DNA follows: TGTGCCAGCAGCGTAGGGTGGGAGGGCCGCTACGAGCAGTACTTC. Protein sequence: CASSVGWEGRYEQYF.

This clone appeared many times. The rearrangement uses TRBV14 and TRBJ2-7, with 8 bases matching TRBD1. The V gene end was trimmed by 8 bases and the J gene end by 2 bases; junction bases not matched to a gene: 8. The CDR3 extends over 14 amino acids. Germline assignment: CDR1 SGHDN and CDR2 FVKESK. The CDR3 spells CASATGTGTYEQYF. The CDR3 DNA reads as TGTGCCAGCGCAACCGGGACAGGAACCTACGAGCAGTACTTC.

Ten or more counts support this clone. This chain joins TRBV20-1 and TRBJ1-1; D gene ambiguous. Germline CDR1 reads DFQATT; CDR2 reads SNEGSKA (reference sequence). Trimming cost V 3 bases and J 7 bases, with 9 bases left between them. This CDR3 is 11 amino acids long. CDR3 region: CSASVTDEAFF. CDR3 coding DNA: TGCAGTGCTAGTGTAACAGATGAAGCTTTCTTT.

This clone was counted ten times or more. The chain recombines TRBV6-6 with TRBJ1-4, with TRBD1 matching over 7 bases. V gave up 7 bases and J gave up 5 bases; unmatched junction bases: 4. The germline V gene encodes CDR1 MNHNY and CDR2 SVGAGI (reference sequence). The CDR3 has 13 amino acids. CDR3 sequence reads: CASNTQGNEKLFF. The CDR3 bases are TGTGCCAGCAATACACAGGGGAATGAAAAACTGTTTTTT.

This clone showed up many times. This chain links TRBV5-4 with TRBJ1-2; 8 bases fit TRBD1. This CDR3 contains 14 residues. Per germline, CDR1 SGHNT and CDR2 YYREEE (reference sequence). Trimming took 2 bases from V and 6 from J; bases not matched to a gene: 6. The CDR3 DNA follows: TGTGCCAGCAGCTTAGGGACAGGCCAGGATGGCTACACCTTC. This sequence encodes CASSLGTGQDGYTF.

This clone was seen many times. The V call is TRBV5-1, the J call TRBJ1-2, with 10 bases aligning to TRBD1. This CDR3 comprises 14 residues. Germline trimming cut 3 bases from V and 2 bases from J; bases unmatched to any gene: 1. Germline CDR1 and CDR2: SGHRS and YFSETQ. This CDR3 reads CASSWGQGNYGYTF. The CDR3 DNA follows: TGCGCCAGCAGCTGGGGACAGGGGAACTATGGCTACACCTTC.

This clone was seen many times. The V and J genes are TRBV11-2 and TRBJ2-3; tentative D call: TRBD2 (6 bases). The CDR3 is 15 residues long. Germline V lookup: CDR1 SGHAT, CDR2 FQNNGV. V was pared by 4 bases and J by 2 bases, with 13 bases between. In DNA form, the CDR3 reads TGTGCCAGCAGCTCCCAGACTAGTATCACAGATACGCAGTATTTT. Its protein product is CASSSQTSITDTQYF.

This clone was seen ten or more times. J is TRBJ2-1 and V is TRBV30, with TRBD1 identical over 7 bases. Germline V gene data show CDR1 as GTSNPN and CDR2 as SVGIG (reference sequence). Trimming cost V 8 bases and J 4 bases; bases outside gene matches: 8. The CDR3 sequence is 13 residues long. The CDR3 sequence is CAGNRDSYNEQFF. DNA of the CDR3: TGTGCCGGAAACCGGGACAGTTACAATGAGCAGTTCTTC.

This clone was counted ten times or more. The chain couples TRBV7-8 to TRBJ1-1, with D possibly being TRBD1 (5 bases). The CDR3 is 15 residues long. CDR1 and CDR2 (germline): SGHVS, FQNEAQ. V was cut by 5 bases and J by 6 bases, with 19 bases left in between. The CDR3 spells CASSQFQQDLSEAFF. CDR3 bases: TGTGCCAGCAGCCAGTTTCAACAGGACCTGTCTGAAGCTTTCTTT.

The table lists this clone with many counts. CDR3 in amino acids: CASSLVPYEQYF. DNA of the CDR3: TGTGCCAGCAGCTTAGTCCCTTACGAGCAGTACTTC. The chain joins TRBV13 to TRBJ2-7; D remains ambiguous. CDR1 and CDR2 (germline): PRHDT, FYEKMQ (reference sequence). The V gene lost 1 base and the J gene lost 4 bases, with 5 bases spanning the gap. CDR3 size: 12 residues. The full variable domain, its missing parts supplied by reference TRBV13 and TRBJ2-7, is AAGVIQSPRHLIKEKRETATLKCYPIPRHDTVYWYQQGPGQDPQFLISFYEKMQSDKGSIPDRFSAQQFSDYHSELNMSSLELGDSALYFCASSLVPYEQYFGPGTRLTVT.

This clone was seen ten or more times. DNA of the CDR3: TGTGCCAGCAGCGCGGGACAGGGGGCCTTGAACACTGAAGCTTTCTTT. Protein product: CASSAGQGALNTEAFF. This rearrangement joins TRBV11-1 to TRBJ1-1; TRBD1 aligns across 12 bases. Germline assignment: CDR1 SGHAT and CDR2 FQDESV (reference sequence). J lost 0 bases, V lost 5 bases, and 4 bases had no gene match. The CDR3 covers 16 residues.

This clone has a count of ten or more. This sequence joins TRBV18 and TRBJ2-7; 8 bases are a match to TRBD1. V lost 3 bases and J lost 2; bases outside the gene matches: 3. The CDR3 loop spans 14 amino acids. Germline V CDR1 and CDR2: KGHSH, LQKENI. The CDR3 region is CASSPRQGTYEQYF. The CDR3 DNA reads TGTGCCAGCTCACCCCGACAGGGGACCTACGAGCAGTACTTC. Based on the CDR3 plus reference TRBV18 and TRBJ2-7, the full variable domain is NAGVMQNPRHLVRRRGQEARLRCSPMKGHSHVYWYRQLPEEGLKFMVYLQKENIIDESGMPKERFSAEFPKEGPSILRIQQVVRGDSAAYFCASSPRQGTYEQYFGPGTRLTVT.

This clone has ten or more counts. J is TRBJ2-1 and V is TRBV5-1; 11 nucleotides line up with TRBD2. The junction had 10 bases not matched to a gene; V was cut back by 4 bases and J by 7 bases. CDR3 length: 16 residues. Germline-derived CDR1 and CDR2 are SGHRS and YFSETQ. The CDR3 DNA follows: TGCGCCAGCAGCCTTAACTCTCGACTAGCGGGGAATGAGCAGTTCTTC. It is translated as CASSLNSRLAGNEQFF.

This clone was counted ten times or more. The V and J genes are TRBV15 and TRBJ2-5; the D gene is possibly TRBD2 (5 bases). The germline V gene encodes CDR1 LNHNV and CDR2 YYDKDF (reference sequence). Between the trimmed V and J ends, which lost 0 bases and 3 bases, there was a span of 5 bases. This CDR3 contains 13 residues. The DNA of the CDR3 is TGTGCCACCAGCAGAGAGCGGGAAGAGACCCAGTACTTC. Encoded protein: CATSREREETQYF.

The table lists this clone with many counts. V gene TRBV19 combines with J gene TRBJ2-7; 12 nucleotides agree with TRBD2. J was trimmed by 5 bases and V by 4 bases; bases with no gene match: 6. Per the germline V gene, CDR1 is LNHDA and CDR2 is SQIVND (reference sequence). The length of the CDR3 is 15 residues. The CDR3 DNA reads TGTGCCAGTAGTAGAGGACTAGCGGGAACTGACGAGCAGTACTTC. Encoded protein: CASSRGLAGTDEQYF.